This T cell receptor (beta chain) was retrieved from a study of blood T cell repertoires in COVID-19. Study overall: The United States, Italy and Spain provided the acute and convalescent COVID-19 samples. PBMCs, B-cell-depleted T cells, or T cells provided the cDNA or gDNA that made up the material.

Original data processing: Amplification of reference gene primers was used by the study to estimate nucleated cell counts. Method: immunoSEQ multiplex PCR; TCRdb's copy keeps in-frame clones and lacks some. That table supplies the V and J calls and clone size; D and trimming were determined from the DNA. The sample lists a few hundred thousand clones, around 90% occurring once. Germline V gene sequence: CDR1 MNHNS, CDR2 SASEGT. V was clipped by 1 base and J by 2 bases; unmatched bases: 7. The CDR3 loop spans 19 amino acids. This clonotype originated in a man younger than 35 who had recovered from COVID-19. Sequenced material: peripheral blood. The rearrangement links TRBV6-1 to TRBJ2-1; 14 nucleotides align to TRBD2. The CDR3 is CASSEGLAGGRSTYNEQFF. DNA of the CDR3: TGTGCCAGCAGTGAAGGACTAGCGGGAGGGCGTTCAACCTACAATGAGCAGTTCTTC.